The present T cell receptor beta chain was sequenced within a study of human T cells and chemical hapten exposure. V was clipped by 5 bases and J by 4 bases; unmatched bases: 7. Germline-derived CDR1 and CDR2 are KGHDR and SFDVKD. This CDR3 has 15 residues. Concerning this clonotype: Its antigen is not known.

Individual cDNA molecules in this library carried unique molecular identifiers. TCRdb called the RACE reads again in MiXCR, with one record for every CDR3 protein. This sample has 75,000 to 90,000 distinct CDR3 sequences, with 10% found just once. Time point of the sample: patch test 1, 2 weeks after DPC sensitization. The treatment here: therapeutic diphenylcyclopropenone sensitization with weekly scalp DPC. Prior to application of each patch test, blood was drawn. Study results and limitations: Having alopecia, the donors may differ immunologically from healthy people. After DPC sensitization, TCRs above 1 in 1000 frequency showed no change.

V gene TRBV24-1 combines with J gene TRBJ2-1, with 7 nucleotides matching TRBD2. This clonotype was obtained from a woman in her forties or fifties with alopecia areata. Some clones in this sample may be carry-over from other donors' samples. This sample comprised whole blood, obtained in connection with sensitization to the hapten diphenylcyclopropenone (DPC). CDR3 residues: CATSGDGRTYNEQFF. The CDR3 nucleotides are TGTGCCACCAGTGGCGACGGGAGGACTTACAATGAGCAGTTCTTC.